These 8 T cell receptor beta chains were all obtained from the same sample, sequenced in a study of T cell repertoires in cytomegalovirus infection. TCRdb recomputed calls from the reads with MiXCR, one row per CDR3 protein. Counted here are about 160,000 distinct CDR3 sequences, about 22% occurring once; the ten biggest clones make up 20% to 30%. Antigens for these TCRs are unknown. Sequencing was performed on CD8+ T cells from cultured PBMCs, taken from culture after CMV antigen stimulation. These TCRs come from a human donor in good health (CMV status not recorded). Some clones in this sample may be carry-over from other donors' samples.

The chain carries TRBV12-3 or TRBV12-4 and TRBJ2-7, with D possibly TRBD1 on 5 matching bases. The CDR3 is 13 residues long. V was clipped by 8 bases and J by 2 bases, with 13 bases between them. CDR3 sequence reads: CASRLGHAYEQYF. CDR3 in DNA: TGTGCCAGCCGTCTGGGGCATGCCTACGAGCAGTACTTC.

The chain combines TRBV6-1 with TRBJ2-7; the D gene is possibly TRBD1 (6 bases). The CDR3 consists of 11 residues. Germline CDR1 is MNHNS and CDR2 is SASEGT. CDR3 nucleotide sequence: TGTGCAGCAAAACAGGGAAGCGAGCAGTACTTC. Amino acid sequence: CAAKQGSEQYF.

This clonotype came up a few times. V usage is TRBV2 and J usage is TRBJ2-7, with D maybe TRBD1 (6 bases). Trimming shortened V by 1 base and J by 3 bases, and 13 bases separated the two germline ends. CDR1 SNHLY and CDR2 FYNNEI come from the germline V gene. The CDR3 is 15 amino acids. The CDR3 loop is CASSEGPTGIYEQYF. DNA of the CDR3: TGTGCCAGCAGTGAAGGGCCCACAGGGATCTACGAGCAGTACTTC.

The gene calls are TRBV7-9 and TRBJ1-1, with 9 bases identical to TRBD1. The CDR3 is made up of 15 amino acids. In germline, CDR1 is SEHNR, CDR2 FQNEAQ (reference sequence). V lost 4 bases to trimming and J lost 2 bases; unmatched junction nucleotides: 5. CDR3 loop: CASSSGQGSNTEAFF. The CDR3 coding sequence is TGTGCCAGCAGCTCGGGACAGGGCTCTAACACTGAAGCTTTCTTT.

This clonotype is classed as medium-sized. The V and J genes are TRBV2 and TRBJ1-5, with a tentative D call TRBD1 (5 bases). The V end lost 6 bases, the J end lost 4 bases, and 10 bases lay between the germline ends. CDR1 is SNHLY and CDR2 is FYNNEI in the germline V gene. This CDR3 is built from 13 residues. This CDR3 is CASSPGQNQPQHF. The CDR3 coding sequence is TGTGCCAGCAGCCCAGGGCAGAATCAGCCCCAGCATTTT.

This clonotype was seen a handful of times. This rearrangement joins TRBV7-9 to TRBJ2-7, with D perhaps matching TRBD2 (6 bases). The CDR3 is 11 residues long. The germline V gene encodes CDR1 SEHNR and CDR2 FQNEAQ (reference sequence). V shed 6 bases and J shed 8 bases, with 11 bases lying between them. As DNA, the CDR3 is TGTGCCAGCAGTACGGGGGTACAGCAGTACTTC. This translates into CASSTGVQQYF.

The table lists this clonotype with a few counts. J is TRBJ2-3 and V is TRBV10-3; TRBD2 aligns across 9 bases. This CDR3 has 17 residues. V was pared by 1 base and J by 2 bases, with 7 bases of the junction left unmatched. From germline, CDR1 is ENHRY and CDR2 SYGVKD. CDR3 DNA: TGTGCCATCAGTGAGTTGACTAGCGGTGTTTTCACAGATACGCAGTATTTT. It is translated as CAISELTSGVFTDTQYF.

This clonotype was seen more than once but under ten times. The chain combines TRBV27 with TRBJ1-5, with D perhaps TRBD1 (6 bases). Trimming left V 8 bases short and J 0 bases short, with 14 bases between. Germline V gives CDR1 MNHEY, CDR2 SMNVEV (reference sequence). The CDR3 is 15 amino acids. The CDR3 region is CASGYGGHSNQPQHF. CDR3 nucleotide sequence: TGTGCCAGCGGTTACGGGGGACATAGCAATCAGCCCCAGCATTTT.